What follows is one T cell receptor (beta chain) and its context. The antigen is not known. This sample is part of a study of CD8 T cells in ankylosing spondylitis. Overall study findings and caveats: Blood of patients with ankylosing spondylitis appeared to be characterized by a TCR beta motif of roughly eight highly homologous variants. Clones tied to disease were said to be significantly enriched in matched ankylosing spondylitis synovial fluid. Previously reported in reactive arthritis synovial fluid and blood were some of the motif variants.

Germline assignment: CDR1 SGHRS and CDR2 YFSETQ. Trimming cost V 6 bases and J 0 bases, with 12 bases left between them. The CDR3 extends over 14 amino acids. Libraries for TCR beta were made by quantitative 5'-RACE with molecular barcodes. MiXCR, run by TCRdb on the 5' RACE reads, gives a single entry per CDR3 protein. The sample includes some 700,000 distinct CDR3 sequences, under 20% of them seen just once. The receptor was derived from a male donor with ankylosing spondylitis. The chain couples TRBV5-1 to TRBJ1-1; the D is unclear. The sample taken for sequencing was blood, either unsorted or a sorted T cell fraction (not recorded which). The CDR3 bases are TGCGCCAGCAAACCTGATCCCATGAACACTGAAGCTTTCTTT. It yields the protein CASKPDPMNTEAFF.